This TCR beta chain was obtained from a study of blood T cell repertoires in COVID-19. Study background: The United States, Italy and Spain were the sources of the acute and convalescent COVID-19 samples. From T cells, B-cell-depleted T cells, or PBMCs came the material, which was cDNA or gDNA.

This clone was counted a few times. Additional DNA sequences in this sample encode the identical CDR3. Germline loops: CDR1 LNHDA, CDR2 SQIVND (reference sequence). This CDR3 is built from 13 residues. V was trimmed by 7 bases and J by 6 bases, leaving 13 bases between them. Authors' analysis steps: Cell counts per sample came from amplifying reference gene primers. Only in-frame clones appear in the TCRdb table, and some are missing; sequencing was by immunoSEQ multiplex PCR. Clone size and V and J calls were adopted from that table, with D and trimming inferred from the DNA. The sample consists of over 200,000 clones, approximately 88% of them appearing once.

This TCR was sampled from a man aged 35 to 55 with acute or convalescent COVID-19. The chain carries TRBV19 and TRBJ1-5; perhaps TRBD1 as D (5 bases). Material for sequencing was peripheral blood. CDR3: CASKDRESQPQHF. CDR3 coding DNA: TGTGCCAGTAAAGACAGAGAGAGTCAGCCCCAGCATTTT.